These 28 T cell receptor beta chains were sequenced from one sample in a study of control samples from healthy donors and cancer patients. The table came from immunoSEQ multiplex PCR; TCRdb's copy has only in-frame clones and leaves some out. The repertoire includes under 100,000 clones, about 88% of them detected once, and roughly 14% sits in the top ten. Specimen: blood. Receptor source: a woman in her 70s in good health.

This chain links TRBV6-5 with TRBJ1-6, with 7 bases aligning to TRBD1. CDR1 and CDR2 from the germline V gene are MNHEY and SVGAGI. The ends lost 6 bases at V and 10 bases at J; junction bases unmatched: 6. The CDR3 has 13 residues. The CDR3 region is CASSRQGGSPLHF. DNA of the CDR3: TGTGCCAGCAGCCGACAGGGAGGATCACCCCTCCACTTT.

The V and J genes are TRBV12-3 or TRBV12-4 and TRBJ2-1, with unresolved D. Trimming removed 6 bases at V and 15 bases at J, with 21 bases between. This CDR3 is 13 amino acids long. CDR3 in DNA: TGTGCCAGCAGGATTTCCCCTTATCCGCAATTGTTCTTC. Translated: CASRISPYPQLFF.

V and J are TRBV3-1 (or the pseudogene TRBV3-2) and TRBJ1-1, with D hard to call. CDR1 is LGHDT, CDR2 YNNKEL, per germline (reference sequence). Trimming shortened V by 0 bases and J by 6 bases, and 14 bases separated the two germline ends. This CDR3 contains 15 residues. This CDR3 is CASSQDPGTEPEAFF. The CDR3 coding sequence is TGTGCCAGCAGCCAAGACCCCGGAACAGAACCTGAAGCTTTCTTT.

The rearrangement joins TRBV30 to TRBJ1-5; D unresolved. From germline, CDR1 is GTSNPN and CDR2 SVGIG (reference sequence). The CDR3 extends over 13 amino acids. The V end lost 0 bases, the J end lost 6 bases, and 9 bases lay between the germline ends. CDR3 residues: CAWSVRPTQPQHF. For the CDR3, the DNA is TGTGCCTGGAGTGTAAGGCCTACTCAGCCCCAGCATTTT.

The chain employs TRBV5-1 and TRBJ2-2; D call uncertain. V dropped 4 bases and J dropped 7 bases, with 8 bases sitting between them. The CDR3 extends over 12 amino acids. Germline CDR1 is SGHRS and CDR2 is YFSETQ. The CDR3 protein is CASSNSGGELFF. The CDR3, as DNA: TGCGCCAGCAGCAATAGTGGCGGGGAGCTGTTTTTT.

CDR3 coding DNA: TGTGCCAGCAAAAAGACAGGGCCCCAAGAGACCCAGTACTTC. Amino acids: CASKKTGPQETQYF. V gene TRBV6-5 combines with J gene TRBJ2-5; TRBD1 aligns across 7 bases. This CDR3 comprises 14 residues. Germline CDR1 is MNHEY and CDR2 is SVGAGI. Trimming at V came to 7 bases and at J to 1 base, leaving 6 bases not matched to a gene.

This clone was seen just once. The V call is TRBV4-3, the J call TRBJ2-7, with D perhaps matching TRBD1 (5 bases). The V end was cut by 0 bases, the J end by 6 bases, with 12 bases between. Germline V gene sequence: CDR1 LGHNA, CDR2 YSLEER. The CDR3 runs to 14 residues. The CDR3 loop reads CASSQEPKGAEQYF. The CDR3 region has the DNA TGCGCCAGCAGCCAAGAGCCTAAAGGGGCCGAGCAGTACTTC.

The genes are TRBV27 and TRBJ1-2; 12 nucleotides match TRBD1. Germline V gene sequence: CDR1 MNHEY, CDR2 SMNVEV (reference sequence). CDR3 length: 16 amino acids. The junction had 11 bases not matched to a gene; V was cut back by 6 bases and J by 6 bases. The CDR3 protein is CASSPSRDRGQDGYTF. The DNA for the CDR3 is TGTGCCAGCAGCCCAAGCCGGGACAGGGGGCAGGATGGCTACACCTTC.

The chain couples TRBV30 to TRBJ1-1; D not certain. Trimming left V 8 bases short and J 4 bases short, with 17 bases between. CDR3 size: 13 residues. The germline CDR1 and CDR2 sequences are GTSNPN and SVGIG (reference sequence). CDR3 amino acids: CAVSIMLGTEAFF. The DNA of the CDR3 is TGTGCCGTGAGCATCATGCTGGGCACTGAAGCTTTCTTT. The full variable domain, completed using reference TRBV30 and TRBJ1-1, is SQTIHQWPATLVQPVGSPLSLECTVEGTSNPNLYWYRQAAGRGLQLLFYSVGIGQISSEVPQNLSASRPQDRQFILSSKKLLLSDSGFYLCAVSIMLGTEAFFGQGTRLTVV.

This clone was seen only a few times. This chain links TRBV19 with TRBJ1-2; D gene ambiguous. This CDR3 is built from 15 residues. The germline V and J ends were trimmed by 3 bases and 1 base, with 12 bases remaining between them. Germline values: CDR1 LNHDA, CDR2 SQIVND (reference sequence). For the CDR3, the DNA is TGTGCCAGTAGTATGAAGGGCAGGAGTAACTATGGCTACACCTTC. Amino acids: CASSMKGRSNYGYTF.

The genes are TRBV7-3 and TRBJ2-2; 7 positions match TRBD1. CDR3 length: 15 amino acids. Germline V CDR1 and CDR2: SGHTA, FQGTGA. Trimming at V came to 2 bases and at J to 0 bases, leaving 0 bases not matched to a gene. The CDR3 sequence: CASSLQGANTGELFF. For the CDR3, the DNA is TGTGCCAGCAGCTTACAGGGGGCGAACACCGGGGAGCTGTTTTTT.

This clone was observed once. V is TRBV11-2 and J is TRBJ2-2; TRBD2 matches 8 bases. There are 15 residues in the CDR3. Per germline, CDR1 SGHAT and CDR2 FQNNGV. The trim removed 5 bases at V and 4 bases at J, leaving 6 bases unmatched. CDR3 residues: CASSPGGPGTGELFF. CDR3 nucleotide sequence: TGTGCCAGCAGCCCGGGGGGGCCGGGCACCGGGGAGCTGTTTTTT.

The V and J genes are TRBV2 and TRBJ1-5; 10 bases are shared with TRBD1. Trimming removed 4 bases from V and 1 base from J; junction bases left unmatched: 4. There are 16 residues in the CDR3. CDR1 and CDR2 from the germline V gene are SNHLY and FYNNEI. CDR3 sequence (DNA): TGTGCCAGCAGTGCGACAGGGGGCCGGAGCAATCAGCCCCAGCATTTT. Encoded protein: CASSATGGRSNQPQHF.

The chain joins TRBV27 to TRBJ2-5; D is undetermined. V was pared by 6 bases and J by 5 bases, with 10 bases between. Germline-derived CDR1 and CDR2 are MNHEY and SMNVEV (reference sequence). The CDR3 spans 12 residues. CDR3 loop: CASRGMGETQYF. In DNA, the CDR3 is TGTGCCAGCAGAGGGATGGGGGAGACCCAGTACTTC.

The rearrangement links TRBV10-3 to TRBJ1-5; no firm D call. The CDR3 consists of 14 residues. Germline CDR1 reads ENHRY; CDR2 reads SYGVKD. Trimming pared 11 bases from V and 2 bases from J, leaving 16 bases between. This CDR3 is CAVPRELGNQPQHF. The CDR3 DNA is TGTGCCGTACCGCGAGAGTTAGGCAATCAGCCCCAGCATTTT.

The rearrangement uses TRBV11-2 and TRBJ2-1, with 9 bases matching TRBD2. CDR1 and CDR2 from the germline V gene are SGHAT and FQNNGV. Trimming took 1 base from V and 8 from J; bases not matched to a gene: 0. The CDR3 runs to 13 residues. This CDR3 reads CASSLGLADEQFF. DNA of the CDR3: TGTGCCAGCAGCTTAGGACTAGCGGATGAGCAGTTCTTC.

This clone showed up just a few times. This rearrangement joins TRBV11-2 to TRBJ2-7, with 8 positions matching TRBD1. The J segment lost 3 bases and the V segment lost 3 bases, leaving 10 bases of the junction unmatched. The length of the CDR3 is 16 residues. Germline V gene sequence: CDR1 SGHAT, CDR2 FQNNGV. Here the CDR3 reads CASSFGQGTRNYEQYF. The CDR3 nucleotides are TGTGCCAGCAGCTTCGGACAGGGAACAAGGAACTACGAGCAGTACTTC.

CDR3 sequence (DNA): TGTGCCAGCAGCTTAGTCCGAGGGGCTGAAGCTTTCTTT. Its translation is CASSLVRGAEAFF. This chain links TRBV7-2 with TRBJ1-1; D might be TRBD1 (5 bases). V lost 1 base to trimming and J lost 6 bases, with 9 bases between them. The CDR3 is 13 residues long. CDR1 SGHTA and CDR2 FQGNSA come from the germline V gene. The entire variable domain, with the rest obtained from reference TRBV7-2 and TRBJ1-1, is as follows: GAGVSQSPSNKVTEKGKDVELRCDPISGHTALYWYRQSLGQGLEFLIYFQGNSAPDKSGLPSDRFSAERTGGSVSTLTIQRTQQEDSAVYLCASSLVRGAEAFFGQGTRLTVV.

The CDR3 protein is CASSLGGKGLPQHF. In DNA, the CDR3 is TGTGCCAGCAGCTTAGGAGGGAAGGGGCTGCCCCAGCATTTT. The V and J genes are TRBV7-9 and TRBJ1-5; TRBD1 might be the D (5 bases). The CDR3 contains 14 residues. The V gene's germline CDR1 is SEHNR and CDR2 FQNEAQ (reference sequence). V shed 1 base and J shed 9 bases, with 13 bases lying between them.

In this sample, this clone turned up a few times. The chain has TRBV27 and TRBJ2-3; possible D gene TRBD2, 6 bases. The CDR3 sequence is 14 residues long. Per germline, CDR1 MNHEY and CDR2 SMNVEV (reference sequence). V was shortened by 8 bases and J by 1 base, with 13 bases between the two germline ends. CDR3 loop: CASHAGTRTDTQYF. The DNA of the CDR3 is TGTGCCAGCCATGCCGGGACTCGCACAGATACGCAGTATTTT.

The chain is built from TRBV19 and TRBJ2-5; the D gene is possibly TRBD1 (6 bases). The CDR3 has 15 amino acids. Trimming took 5 bases from V and 2 from J, leaving 15 bases between them. Germline V CDR1 and CDR2: LNHDA, SQIVND (reference sequence). The CDR3 here is CASSPGQTVQETQYF. DNA of the CDR3: TGTGCCAGTAGTCCCGGACAGACCGTACAAGAGACCCAGTACTTC.

The table lists this clone with a few counts. The V and J genes are TRBV9 and TRBJ2-2; unclear D gene. Germline CDR1 and CDR2: SGDLS and YYNGEE. Between the trimmed V and J ends, which lost 4 bases and 5 bases, there was a span of 15 bases. The length of the CDR3 is 15 residues. CDR3: CASSSVFGETGELFF. The CDR3 DNA sequence: TGTGCCAGCAGCAGTGTCTTTGGGGAAACCGGGGAGCTGTTTTTT. The full variable domain, completed using reference TRBV9 and TRBJ2-2, is DSGVTQTPKHLITATGQRVTLRCSPRSGDLSVYWYQQSLDQGLQFLIQYYNGEERAKGNILERFSAQQFPDLHSELNLSSLELGDSALYFCASSSVFGETGELFFGEGSRLTVL.

This sequence joins TRBV24-1 and TRBJ1-5, with D possibly TRBD1 on 6 matching bases. The CDR3 runs to 16 residues. V was cut by 3 bases and J by 3 bases, with 14 bases left in between. The germline V gene has CDR1 KGHDR and CDR2 SFDVKD. Here the CDR3 reads CATSDGDTLANQPQHF. DNA for the CDR3: TGTGCCACCAGTGATGGGGACACCCTAGCCAATCAGCCCCAGCATTTT.

V and J are TRBV2 and TRBJ1-2, with D hard to call. CDR1 is SNHLY and CDR2 is FYNNEI in the germline V gene. The CDR3 covers 14 residues. V was shortened by 5 bases and J by 2 bases, with 12 bases between the two germline ends. The chain's CDR3 is CASSPYTANYGYTF. The DNA of the CDR3 is TGTGCCAGCAGTCCATACACGGCAAACTATGGCTACACCTTC.

The CDR3 DNA reads as TGTGCCAGCAGTGAAATGGCAGGATCTAACTATGGCTACACCTTC. Protein product: CASSEMAGSNYGYTF. The chain links TRBV2 to TRBJ1-2, with D unclear. The CDR3 is made up of 15 amino acids. Deletions cut 2 bases from V and 0 bases from J, with 10 bases between. Germline V lookup: CDR1 SNHLY, CDR2 FYNNEI.

The chain recombines TRBV10-3 with TRBJ2-1, with 8 bases that match TRBD2. Germline V gene lookup returns CDR1 ENHRY and CDR2 SYGVKD. This CDR3 has 14 amino acids. Trimming took 6 bases from V and 4 from J; bases not matched to a gene: 5. For the CDR3, the DNA is TGTGCCATCAGCGTCGGGGGGGTATACAATGAGCAGTTCTTC. Its protein product is CAISVGGVYNEQFF.

The gene calls are TRBV5-1 and TRBJ1-1, with a weak D call TRBD1 (6 bases). With 2 bases removed from V and 2 bases from J, the gap between germline ends came to 10 bases. CDR1 is SGHRS, CDR2 YFSETQ, per germline. The CDR3 has 14 residues. This chain's CDR3 is CASSLGQINTEAFF. In DNA form, the CDR3 reads TGCGCCAGCAGCTTAGGACAGATTAACACTGAAGCTTTCTTT.

V is TRBV12-3 or TRBV12-4 and J is TRBJ1-5, with 7 bases identical to TRBD1. The CDR3 extends over 13 amino acids. With V trimmed by 6 bases and J by 6 bases, 5 bases remained unmatched. The CDR3 nucleotides read TGTGCCAGCAGCCAGGGGGGGTTTCAGCCCCAGCATTTT. Amino acid sequence: CASSQGGFQPQHF.